Below are 9 T cell receptor beta chains sequenced from a single sample in a study of Siglec-9 on CD8 T cells in melanoma. Assay used: immunoSEQ multiplex PCR; TCRdb lists only in-frame clones, some missing. The repertoire holds 30,000 to 45,000 clones, approximately 84% seen once, with around 1.8% in the top ten. Sequenced material: Siglec-9- CD8+ T cells sorted from blood. Source of these receptors: a human donor in good health.

This rearrangement joins TRBV19 to TRBJ1-2; 9 nucleotides match TRBD1. The CDR3 extends over 16 amino acids. V was clipped by 5 bases and J by 5 bases; unmatched bases: 12. CDR1 and CDR2 (germline): LNHDA, SQIVND (reference sequence). The CDR3 bases are TGTGCCAGTAGTCCTCGGACAGGGGCATCCCTTTATGGCTACACCTTC. It is translated as CASSPRTGASLYGYTF.

V is TRBV29-1 and J is TRBJ1-2; TRBD1 might be the D (6 bases). Trimming cost V 1 base and J 11 bases, with 17 bases left between them. The CDR3 is made up of 13 amino acids. Germline CDR1 and CDR2: SQVTM and ANQGSEA. The chain's CDR3 is CSVEGGTPLFYTF. The CDR3 DNA follows: TGCAGCGTTGAAGGAGGGACACCCCTATTTTACACCTTC.

The J gene is TRBJ1-2, the V gene TRBV6-5; D is possibly TRBD1 (5 bases). The CDR3 is 15 amino acids. Germline values: CDR1 MNHEY, CDR2 SVGAGI. The germline V and J ends were trimmed by 6 bases and 5 bases, with 19 bases remaining between them. The CDR3 nucleotides read TGTGCCAGCAGCTACAACCAGGGACTGGAATATGGCTACACCTTC. It yields the protein CASSYNQGLEYGYTF.

CDR3 sequence: CASSAPDENYGYTF. DNA for the CDR3: TGTGCCAGCAGCGCCCCCGACGAAAACTATGGCTACACCTTC. The V call is TRBV5-6, the J call TRBJ1-2; no reliable D call. Trimming took 4 bases from V and 2 from J, leaving 12 bases between them. Per germline, CDR1 SGHDT and CDR2 YYEEEE. CDR3 length: 14 amino acids.

The chain recombines TRBV4-2 with TRBJ1-2; D is unresolved. With 0 bases removed from V and 7 bases from J, the gap between germline ends came to 12 bases. The CDR3 is 14 residues long. The V gene's germline CDR1 is LGHNA and CDR2 YNFKEQ. This CDR3 is CASSQDLSTFGYTF. CDR3 nucleotide sequence: TGTGCCAGCAGCCAAGATCTGAGCACGTTTGGCTACACCTTC.

The CDR3 loop is CASSEYREGWPQHF. The CDR3 coding sequence is TGTGCCAGCAGTGAATACAGGGAGGGATGGCCCCAGCATTTT. The rearrangement joins TRBV2 to TRBJ1-5; tentative D call: TRBD1 (6 bases). CDR3 length equals 14 residues. The germline gives CDR1 SNHLY, CDR2 FYNNEI. The V end was cut by 2 bases, the J end by 9 bases, with 14 bases between.

This clone appeared a single time. The rearrangement uses TRBV6-1 and TRBJ2-1, with D unresolved. V shed 6 bases and J shed 5 bases, with 5 bases lying between them. CDR1 MNHNS and CDR2 SASEGT come from the germline V gene. This CDR3 has 11 residues. Here the CDR3 reads CASRGDNEQFF. CDR3 nucleotide sequence: TGTGCCAGCAGAGGAGACAATGAGCAGTTCTTC.

This clone showed up just a few times. The rearrangement uses TRBV6-1 and TRBJ1-4, with 12 bases fitting TRBD1. The germline gives CDR1 MNHNS, CDR2 SASEGT. The CDR3 is 14 residues long. With 3 bases clipped from V and 7 bases from J, the junction kept 0 bases outside the gene matches. CDR3 DNA: TGTGCCAGCAGTGAGGGACAGGGGGCTGAAAAACTGTTTTTT. Translating gives CASSEGQGAEKLFF.

The chain joins TRBV27 to TRBJ2-7; D is possibly TRBD2 (6 bases). The CDR3 has 13 residues. Germline CDR1 MNHEY, CDR2 SMNVEV (reference sequence). Trimming took off 6 bases at V and 0 bases at J, with 9 bases between the two ends. The CDR3 region has the DNA TGTGCCAGCAGCTACGGGGGCTCCTACGAGCAGTACTTC. Amino acid sequence: CASSYGGSYEQYF.